This TCR beta chain was sequenced for a study of early T cells in non-severe SARS-CoV-2 infection. This clonotype was seen ten or more times. TCRdb used MiXCR to reprocess the 5' RACE reads, holding one entry per CDR3 protein. There are around 81,000 distinct CDR3 sequences in the sample; 13% to 15% occur only once, and around 9.9% lies in the top ten. The TCR originated in an adult who was a healthcare worker with PCR-confirmed SARS-CoV-2 infection or an uninfected control (not recorded which). What was sequenced was whole blood.

The CDR3 loop reads CSASKTSGGRRETQYF. The DNA of the CDR3 is TGCAGTGCTTCCAAGACTAGCGGGGGCCGTCGCGAGACCCAGTACTTC. The V call is TRBV20-1, the J call TRBJ2-5; 12 positions agree with TRBD2. This CDR3 comprises 16 residues. Germline values: CDR1 DFQATT, CDR2 SNEGSKA (reference sequence). V gave up 5 bases and J gave up 5 bases; unmatched junction bases: 12.